What follows are 14 T cell receptor beta chains derived from one specimen sequenced in a study of OX40 agonist ivuxolimab in advanced cancers. Sequenced by immunoSEQ multiplex PCR; TCRdb stores in-frame clones only, minus some. The data show 75,000 to 100,000 clones, approximately 84% seen once. The sequences come from CD4+ or CD8+ T cells sorted from blood, collected in a trial of the OX40 agonist ivuxolimab. The receptors shown here come from an adult with an advanced solid tumor such as melanoma, head and neck, liver or kidney cancer.

Remarks on this clone: One junction end disagrees with the germline gene, perhaps due to a read error. This rearrangement joins TRBV5-4 to TRBJ1-6; 9 bases are shared with TRBD1. The CDR3 has 16 amino acids. Germline V lookup: CDR1 SGHNT, CDR2 YYREEE (reference sequence). The CDR3 sequence: CASSQEKTGGYSPLHF. CDR3 DNA sequence: TGCGCCAGCAGCCAGGAAAAGACAGGGGGTTATTCACCCCTCCACTTT.

The chain recombines TRBV4-2 with TRBJ1-6; perhaps TRBD1 as D (5 bases). The CDR3 sequence is 16 residues long. Per the germline V gene, CDR1 is LGHNA and CDR2 is YNFKEQ. V was pared by 0 bases and J by 10 bases, with 16 bases between. The CDR3 DNA reads as TGTGCCAGCAGCCAAGAGGCGGGTCAGGGCGGCTCACCCCTCCACTTT. Translation gives CASSQEAGQGGSPLHF.

The chain combines TRBV6-5 with TRBJ1-2; unclear D gene. Germline V gene lookup returns CDR1 MNHEY and CDR2 SVGAGI. The length of the CDR3 is 14 residues. V lost 2 bases and J 4 bases, leaving 11 bases between the germline ends. The CDR3 sequence: CASSYRSWGYGYTF. The CDR3 bases are TGTGCCAGCAGTTACCGCTCATGGGGCTATGGCTACACCTTC.

The J gene is TRBJ2-5, the V gene TRBV7-2; the match to TRBD2 covers 9 bases. The CDR3 runs to 17 residues. The ends lost 0 bases at V and 1 base at J; junction bases unmatched: 6. CDR1 SGHTA and CDR2 FQGNSA come from the germline V gene. CDR3 amino acids: CASSLARGGGVQETQYF. The CDR3 DNA is TGTGCCAGCAGCTTAGCGCGGGGCGGGGGGGTCCAAGAGACCCAGTACTTC.

This clone was observed a few times. The chain combines TRBV4-3 with TRBJ1-1; TRBD1 matches at 7 bases. Trimming cost V 3 bases and J 0 bases; bases outside gene matches: 4. This CDR3 comprises 15 residues. Germline V gives CDR1 LGHNA, CDR2 YSLEER. DNA for the CDR3: TGCGCCAGCAGCCATGACAGGGACGTGAACACTGAAGCTTTCTTT. Translated: CASSHDRDVNTEAFF.

This clone was detected once. This chain connects TRBV28 to TRBJ1-2; D not certain. In germline, CDR1 is MDHEN, CDR2 SYDVKM. The CDR3 extends over 15 amino acids. Trimming took 2 bases from V and 0 from J, leaving 10 bases between them. The chain's CDR3 is CASSLRGIANYGYTF. The CDR3 DNA follows: TGTGCCAGCAGTTTACGCGGGATAGCTAACTATGGCTACACCTTC.

The chain is built from TRBV2 and TRBJ1-4; weak D call: TRBD1 (6 bases). The CDR3 length is 14 residues. Trimming left V 6 bases short and J 3 bases short, with 11 bases between. Germline-derived CDR1 and CDR2 are SNHLY and FYNNEI. The CDR3 here is CASRADSPNEKLFF. The CDR3 region has the DNA TGTGCCAGCAGGGCGGACAGCCCTAATGAAAAACTGTTTTTT.

The CDR3 is CASSIGGWSTDTQYF. CDR3 sequence (DNA): TGTGCCAGTAGTATAGGAGGGTGGAGCACAGATACGCAGTATTTT. V usage is TRBV19 and J usage is TRBJ2-3, with D maybe TRBD2 (5 bases). Looked up from germline, CDR1 is LNHDA and CDR2 is SQIVND (reference sequence). The V end lost 1 base, the J end lost 0 bases, and 8 bases lay between the germline ends. CDR3 size: 15 residues. The full variable domain, completed using reference TRBV19 and TRBJ2-3, is DGGITQSPKYLFRKEGQNVTLSCEQNLNHDAMYWYRQDPGQGLRLIYYSQIVNDFQKGDIAEGYSVSREKKESFPLTVTSAQKNPTAFYLCASSIGGWSTDTQYFGPGTRLTVL.

The chain has TRBV28 and TRBJ2-7; maybe TRBD1 (7 bases). The CDR3 runs 14 residues. Germline V gene sequence: CDR1 MDHEN, CDR2 SYDVKM. The V end was cut by 8 bases, the J end by 5 bases, with 19 bases between. CDR3 protein: CASRPGGNRDEQYF. CDR3 in DNA: TGTGCCAGCCGACCAGGGGGGAACAGGGACGAGCAGTACTTC.

This clone was picked up one time. This chain links TRBV20-1 with TRBJ2-7; D is perhaps TRBD1 or TRBD2 (6 bases each). The CDR3 has 11 residues. V shed 5 bases and J shed 9 bases, with 14 bases lying between them. From germline, CDR1 is DFQATT and CDR2 SNEGSKA (reference sequence). DNA for the CDR3: TGCAGTGCTTCCCCCGGGGGCAGGCAGTACGTC. Protein product: CSASPGGRQYV.

The V gene is TRBV5-6, the J gene TRBJ1-6; 7 positions agree with TRBD1. The CDR3 totals 17 residues. Germline V lookup: CDR1 SGHDT, CDR2 YYEEEE. Unmatched junction bases numbered 7, after V lost 4 bases and J lost 0 bases. Written as DNA, the CDR3 is TGTGCCAGCAGCGCGGGGACAGCCGGCTCCTATAATTCACCCCTCCACTTT. Translating it yields CASSAGTAGSYNSPLHF.

This clone was observed once. The V call is TRBV18, the J call TRBJ1-4; TRBD1 matches 11 bases. CDR1 and CDR2 from the germline V gene are KGHSH and LQKENI. The CDR3 totals 14 residues. The V and J ends lost 1 base and 10 bases, in that order; junction bases with no gene match: 2. The CDR3 sequence: CASSPRGTGGKLFF. CDR3 nucleotides: TGTGCCAGCTCACCACGCGGGACAGGGGGAAAACTGTTTTTT.

The CDR3 here is CASSPSRSYNEQFF. The CDR3 region has the DNA TGTGCCAGCTCACCATCGCGTTCCTACAATGAGCAGTTCTTC. The chain joins TRBV18 to TRBJ2-1; D is uncertain. Germline CDR1 is KGHSH and CDR2 is LQKENI. The V end was cut by 2 bases, the J end by 1 base, with 6 bases between. This CDR3 has 14 residues.

The gene calls are TRBV5-6 and TRBJ2-3, with TRBD1 matching 10 bases. This CDR3 region has 15 residues. CDR1 SGHDT and CDR2 YYEEEE come from the germline V gene. The J segment lost 4 bases and the V segment lost 3 bases, leaving 5 bases of the junction unmatched. The CDR3 nucleotides are TGTGCCAGCAGCTGGGGGACAGGGGTGGCAGATACGCAGTATTTT. It codes for CASSWGTGVADTQYF.